The sequence of this T cell receptor beta chain was determined in a study of CD39 and CD103 CD8 tumor-infiltrating T cells. Regarding the study as a whole: DN TIL clonotypes largely overlapped peripheral memory CD8 repertoires, unlike DP.

Between 10,000 and 100,000 sorted cells per subset supplied genomic DNA. Sequenced by immunoSEQ multiplex PCR; TCRdb stores in-frame clones only, minus some. Of around 2,700 clones listed, roughly four fifths are singletons. Concerning this clone: What it binds is unknown.

The material sequenced was CD39- CD103- CD8+ T cells sorted from the tumor. Subset reported: CD103-CD39- double-negative CD45RA- CD8 T cells. This sequence was found in a human donor with head and neck squamous cell carcinoma.

CDR3: CSVETGGAEQYF. The CDR3 nucleotides read TGCAGCGTTGAAACGGGAGGGGCCGAGCAGTACTTC. The rearrangement links TRBV29-1 to TRBJ2-7; TRBD2 agrees at 8 bases. The CDR3 totals 12 residues. V trimming: 2 bases; J trimming: 6 bases; junction bases outside the gene matches: 3. The germline CDR1 and CDR2 sequences are SQVTM and ANQGSEA.